What follows are 21 T cell receptor beta chains derived from one specimen sequenced in a study of cytomegalovirus exposure and HLA in healthy donors (dated by TCRdb to 2016 to 2017). Library generation was performed with the immunoSEQ multiplex PCR assay. What TCRdb holds here is the immuneACCESS table cut down to in-frame rearrangements. Part of the clones is not present; checked against another copy, under half of the missing clones reflect an unresolved V gene, and the others are unexplained. Present in this sample are about 240,000 clones, roughly 89% of which were seen just once. The top ten hold about 2.5% of the sample. Sample: PBMCs. These receptors all stem from a man aged 18 to 29 in good health and CMV-seronegative.

The gene calls are TRBV7-2 and TRBJ2-7, with D perhaps matching TRBD1 (6 bases). Germline V gene sequence: CDR1 SGHTA, CDR2 FQGNSA. V lost 2 bases to trimming and J lost 3 bases, with 20 bases between them. The CDR3 sequence is 17 residues long. The CDR3 bases are TGTGCCAGCAGCTTAAGTAGCAAACAGTGGGGACACTACGAGCAGTACTTC. Its translation is CASSLSSKQWGHYEQYF.

This chain uses TRBV7-2 with TRBJ2-7; 9 positions match TRBD1. The CDR3 has 12 amino acids. The trim removed 6 bases at V and 7 bases at J, leaving 4 bases unmatched. The germline V gene has CDR1 SGHTA and CDR2 FQGNSA. The CDR3 coding sequence is TGTGCCAGCAGTAAGACAGGGGGAGAGCAGTACTTC. This gives the protein CASSKTGGEQYF.

This clone is medium-sized by share. The chain recombines TRBV6-4 with TRBJ2-3, with TRBD2 matching over 11 bases. Germline trimming cut 6 bases from V and 0 bases from J; bases unmatched to any gene: 2. Germline CDR1 reads MRHNA; CDR2 reads SNTAGT. The CDR3 totals 15 residues. The CDR3 nucleotides are TGTGCCAGCAGATGGACTAGCGGGAGCACAGATACGCAGTATTTT. This encodes CASRWTSGSTDTQYF.

V gene TRBV11-3 combines with J gene TRBJ2-7, with 8 nucleotides matching TRBD2. The ends lost 5 bases at V and 6 bases at J; junction bases unmatched: 21. The CDR3 contains 18 residues. CDR1 SGHNT and CDR2 YENEEA come from the germline V gene. The CDR3 region has the DNA TGTGCCAGCAGCCCTAGGCGGGGGGCGGACGAAATAGATGGCGAGCAGTACTTC. As protein: CASSPRRGADEIDGEQYF. The full variable domain, completed using reference TRBV11-3 and TRBJ2-7, is EAGVVQSPRYKIIEKKQPVAFWCNPISGHNTLYWYLQNLGQGPELLIRYENEEAVDDSQLPKDRFSAERLKGVDSTLKIQPAELGDSAVYLCASSPRRGADEIDGEQYFGPGTRLTVT.

In its sample, this clone was seen once. The chain employs TRBV30 and TRBJ2-3, with a tentative D call TRBD1 (6 bases). The CDR3 is made up of 12 amino acids. Germline-derived CDR1 and CDR2 are GTSNPN and SVGIG (reference sequence). Between the trimmed V and J ends, which lost 0 bases and 5 bases, there was a span of 6 bases. The CDR3 nucleotides are TGTGCCTGGAGTGTCAGGGGAGATACGCAGTATTTT. The encoded protein is CAWSVRGDTQYF.

This chain's CDR3 is CASSETGGEAFF. In DNA, the CDR3 is TGTGCCAGCAGCGAGACAGGGGGGGAAGCTTTCTTT. The chain joins TRBV6-1 to TRBJ1-1; 9 bases are shared with TRBD1. The CDR3 extends over 12 amino acids. Germline V gene lookup returns CDR1 MNHNS and CDR2 SASEGT. V gave up 6 bases and J gave up 8 bases; unmatched junction bases: 4.

This chain connects TRBV7-9 to TRBJ1-5, with TRBD1 matching over 8 bases. The CDR3 loop spans 15 amino acids. Germline CDR1 is SEHNR and CDR2 is FQNEAQ (reference sequence). V gave up 7 bases and J gave up 1 base; unmatched junction bases: 6. The CDR3 loop reads CASNRGGESNQPQHF. The CDR3 DNA reads as TGTGCCAGCAACAGGGGGGGCGAAAGCAATCAGCCCCAGCATTTT.

The rearrangement joins TRBV19 to TRBJ2-2; D is uncertain. Germline values: CDR1 LNHDA, CDR2 SQIVND (reference sequence). V lost 7 bases to trimming and J lost 3 bases, with 12 bases between them. CDR3 length: 14 residues. DNA of the CDR3: TGTGCCAGTAACCGGGTTATAGACACCGGGGAGCTGTTTTTT. This codes for CASNRVIDTGELFF.

The CDR3 region is CASAGLAVQGTQYF. In DNA, the CDR3 is TGCGCCAGCGCTGGACTAGCGGTCCAGGGTACGCAGTATTTT. This sequence joins TRBV5-1 and TRBJ2-3; 10 nucleotides agree with TRBD2. The CDR3 spans 14 residues. Germline V gene data show CDR1 as SGHRS and CDR2 as YFSETQ. V gave up 7 bases and J gave up 8 bases; unmatched junction bases: 10.

The J gene is TRBJ2-7, the V gene TRBV27; 9 bases align to TRBD2. This CDR3 spans 15 amino acids. V was clipped by 6 bases and J by 5 bases; unmatched bases: 11. Germline values: CDR1 MNHEY, CDR2 SMNVEV (reference sequence). The CDR3 reads CASSRKGREGNEQYF. CDR3 bases: TGTGCCAGCAGCCGCAAAGGGCGGGAGGGCAACGAGCAGTACTTC.

The chain links TRBV9 to TRBJ1-4; 7 bases line up with TRBD1. Germline loops: CDR1 SGDLS, CDR2 YYNGEE. The junction had 6 bases not matched to a gene; V was cut back by 3 bases and J by 4 bases. The CDR3 covers 15 residues. CDR3 region: CASSGRGLGNEKLFF. The CDR3 nucleotides are TGTGCCAGCAGCGGAAGGGGGCTTGGTAATGAAAAACTGTTTTTT.

The chain recombines TRBV30 with TRBJ2-7, with TRBD1 identical over 9 bases. V gave up 4 bases and J gave up 6 bases; unmatched junction bases: 4. Germline lookup yields CDR1 GTSNPN and CDR2 SVGIG (reference sequence). The CDR3 loop spans 12 amino acids. The CDR3 reads CAWTGTGSEQYF. In nucleotides, the CDR3 is TGTGCCTGGACCGGGACAGGGTCCGAGCAGTACTTC. The whole variable domain, remainder taken from reference TRBV30 and TRBJ2-7, is SQTIHQWPATLVQPVGSPLSLECTVEGTSNPNLYWYRQAAGRGLQLLFYSVGIGQISSEVPQNLSASRPQDRQFILSSKKLLLSDSGFYLCAWTGTGSEQYFGPGTRLTVT.

The chain couples TRBV15 to TRBJ2-7; 9 bases match TRBD2. In germline, CDR1 is LNHNV, CDR2 YYDKDF (reference sequence). V lost 0 bases and J lost 3; bases outside the gene matches: 15. The CDR3 loop spans 19 amino acids. The CDR3 DNA is TGTGCCACCAGCAGAGATCTTGAGGGTTCCCAGCGGGAGGTCTACGAGCAGTACTTC. It is translated as CATSRDLEGSQREVYEQYF.

The chain links TRBV5-1 to TRBJ2-6, with a possible D match to TRBD1 (5 bases). CDR1 and CDR2 (germline): SGHRS, YFSETQ. The CDR3 contains 16 residues. The ends were cut back, 6 bases at V and 0 bases at J, with 13 bases in the middle. DNA of the CDR3: TGCGCCAGCATAGCTGGGGCCAACTCTGGGGCCAACGTCCTGACTTTC. Encoded protein: CASIAGANSGANVLTF.

V usage is TRBV4-3 and J usage is TRBJ2-2, with unresolved D. The CDR3 loop spans 15 amino acids. Trimming stripped 0 bases from V and 5 bases from J, with 10 bases between. Per the germline V gene, CDR1 is LGHNA and CDR2 is YSLEER. The CDR3 coding sequence is TGCGCCAGCAGCCAAGAAGAAGGCAGGACCGGGGAGCTGTTTTTT. Its translation is CASSQEEGRTGELFF.

The chain couples TRBV27 to TRBJ2-3, with a weak D call TRBD2 (6 bases). The germline gives CDR1 MNHEY, CDR2 SMNVEV (reference sequence). The CDR3 runs to 15 residues. Deletions cut 2 bases from V and 6 bases from J, with 15 bases between. The CDR3, as DNA: TGTGCCAGCAGTTTAACGATCGTGGGGGGTGATACGCAGTATTTT. Its translation: CASSLTIVGGDTQYF.

J is TRBJ1-3 and V is TRBV9, with 8 bases that match TRBD1. This CDR3 is 16 amino acids long. V gave up 1 base and J gave up 6 bases; unmatched junction bases: 9. Looked up from germline, CDR1 is SGDLS and CDR2 is YYNGEE. In DNA, the CDR3 is TGTGCCAGCAGCGTAACCCTCGGACAGGGATTAAACACCATATATTTT. This gives the protein CASSVTLGQGLNTIYF.

This rearrangement joins TRBV18 to TRBJ2-1; 10 bases line up with TRBD2. The CDR3 runs to 15 residues. Looked up from germline, CDR1 is KGHSH and CDR2 is LQKENI. After removal of 4 bases from V and 7 bases from J, the junction contained 7 bases not matched to a gene. As DNA, the CDR3 is TGTGCCAGCTCACTAGCGGGGGGAACCGGGAATGAGCAGTTCTTC. Its protein is CASSLAGGTGNEQFF.

In its sample, this clone was seen once. CDR3 nucleotide sequence: TGCGCCAGTTCGGTCGAGGATTTTTCCGGAAACACCATATATTTT. Translating it yields CASSVEDFSGNTIYF. The chain couples TRBV5-1 to TRBJ1-3; no definite D call. Germline values: CDR1 SGHRS, CDR2 YFSETQ. This CDR3 comprises 15 residues. The germline V and J ends were trimmed by 8 bases and 4 bases, with 19 bases remaining between them.

In this sample, this clone turned up once. The chain couples TRBV27 to TRBJ1-5; D gene ambiguous. The CDR3 consists of 12 residues. Trimming left V 3 bases short and J 6 bases short, with 6 bases between. Germline lookup yields CDR1 MNHEY and CDR2 SMNVEV (reference sequence). The CDR3 DNA follows: TGTGCCAGCAGTTTTCTAGGTCAGCCCCAGCATTTT. It specifies CASSFLGQPQHF.

This chain joins TRBV9 and TRBJ1-1, with TRBD1 matching 9 bases. The CDR3 has 15 residues. CDR1 is SGDLS, CDR2 YYNGEE, per germline. After removal of 4 bases from V and 3 bases from J, the junction contained 7 bases not matched to a gene. For the CDR3, the DNA is TGTGCCAGCAGCTCATCCGGGACAGGGCACACTGAAGCTTTCTTT. Translating gives CASSSSGTGHTEAFF.